Described below is a single T cell receptor beta chain sequence and its context. In this sample, this clone turned up a few times. The antigen it recognizes is unknown. Base-call qualities are not available, and no considerably larger clone is one nucleotide away. This specimen belongs to a study of cytomegalovirus exposure and HLA in healthy donors (dated by TCRdb to the late 2010s). In the study overall: An earlier analysis of roughly 500 of the donors reported about 250 Gb of sequence data and more than 90 million unique TCR beta sequences from some 180 million T cells. An earlier analysis of some 500 of the donors applied high-throughput TCR beta sequencing to assess whether each TCR beta V gene segment acted as functional or pseudogenic. Every repertoire in the discovery cohort had been generated on one and the same sequencing platform. Because of strong linkage in the cohort, five DR-DQ haplotypes were treated as single units for association and clustering. On average, roughly 250,000 unique TCR beta nucleotide sequences were sequenced per donor among about 400 genotyped donors of the cohort, with roughly a sixth of those sequences being non-productive. Of the approximately 400 genotyped donors, roughly 76% were placed in the genetic ancestry cluster associated with self-reported Caucasian donors. Donor age, sex, ethnicity and CMV serostatus were collected together with the repertoire data. Using immunosequencing, the study profiled T cell repertoires from around 670 subjects and related those repertoires to cytomegalovirus serostatus. Both class I and class II loci were covered by HLA typing, at four-digit resolution. In addition to the first cohort of 500 to 850 subjects, a separate validation cohort of approximately 130 different subjects was used. The aim of the study was to test whether cataloging public T cell receptors could identify signatures of past pathogen exposure. In a later genetic analysis, genome-wide SNP genotypes for about 65% of the roughly 700 donors were used, and that subset was treated as a discovery cohort. The later analysis used no new phenotypic data to find candidate immune exposures, relying instead on TCR beta sequences and their occurrence across donors. To predict cytomegalovirus infection status, the study brought together high-throughput TCR immunosequencing, statistical association of individual TCRs with disease status, and machine learning. An early release that covered some 630 HLA-typed donors contained about 300 gigabases of sequencing data and tens of millions of unique TCR sequences. Typing coverage varied by locus: roughly 629-640 donors for A, B, C, DRB1 and DQB1; more than 500 for DQA1; approximately 610 for DPA1; roughly 450 for DPB1. A later analysis re-examined previously published TCR beta repertoires from roughly 720 donors and added high-resolution HLA genotyping to investigate patterns of TCR occurrence.

The CDR3, cysteine through phenylalanine, is 16 amino acids long. Only the CDR3 DNA stays, 48 bases, in frame from base 1. The CDR1 and CDR2 encoded by the germline V gene are MNHEY and SVGAGI. V and J lose 3 bases and 6 bases, and a span of 18 bases separates them. The study at large found these results: For the cohort, immune exposure information was limited to CMV serostatus. In an earlier analysis of some 550 of the donors, most TCR beta V segments were observed in productive rearrangements about 90% or about 30% of the time, broadly matching IMGT annotations. In a later genetic analysis, fewer N-insertions in productive TCRs were reported among donors in an Asian-associated ancestry cluster than the roughly 640-donor mean. In both the original and validation cohorts, the classifier was reported to diagnose cytomegalovirus status with high specificity and sensitivity. According to a later analysis, most CMV-associated TCR beta chains appeared to be HLA-restricted, and the HLA associations seemed to be driven largely by CMV exposure. Presence/absence analyses assumed roughly uniform sequencing depth across donors, an assumption that may not hold. Because counts were too low, about 15 rarely observed V segments, including chromosome 9 orphons, were left out of the earlier analysis of about 500 of the donors. A further reported finding was that TCR beta sequences accurately predicted the HLA-A and HLA-B alleles for most subjects in the first cohort. A group of highly shared sequence variants was considered likely to be a technical artifact of the sequencing pipeline. In a later analysis, the rate of TCR association differed among HLA loci, with DRB1 alleles having the most associated TCRs and HLA-C alleles having the fewest. In a later analysis, several top co-occurrence clusters were reported to appear linked to parvovirus B19, influenza, CMV and Epstein-Barr virus. In the study, around 150 TCR beta chains were listed as associated with cytomegalovirus. A later genetic analysis associated a missense DCLRE1C variant with V-gene and J-gene trimming of TCR beta chains, and an independent cohort replicated the association. Strong co-occurrence of HLA alleles, especially DR and DQ, made assigning TCR associations to individual alleles difficult. Only TCR beta chains were sequenced in this cohort, and the absence of alpha or paired-chain data limited detectable features. A few of the identified cytomegalovirus-associated TCR beta chains were confirmed in vitro to be specific for cytomegalovirus antigens. In a later analysis, some 18,000 TCR beta sequences were associated with specific HLA alleles at a false discovery rate of 0.05. The authors suggested that the approach could potentially be extended to other disease states and immunological phenotypes. Linkage disequilibrium might explain the correlated functional status among segregating V segments, but an unknown experimental factor could not be ruled out. Most TCR sequences were seen in very few donors, while some public TCRs were found in many individuals. Some IMGT-functional V segments, including TRBV6-2 and TRBV6-3, could not be distinguished by the 87-base-pair reads and were therefore excluded. Because HLA typing was missing for some donors at each locus, association tests included only the typed subset. Compared with equally common non-associated chains, HLA-associated TCR beta chains in a later analysis were more clonally expanded and had lower generation probabilities.

Library preparation employed the immunoSEQ multiplex PCR assay. A mixture of 60 forward primers for TCR Vbeta segments and 13 reverse primers for TCR Jbeta segments was used in the multiplex PCR. The CDR3 region of rearranged TCR beta genes was amplified from genomic DNA with a multiplex PCR assay. Amplified TCR beta libraries were sequenced as 87-base-pair reads on the Illumina HiSeq System. Per the authors' processing: A later analysis tallied approximately 87 million unique TCR beta chains across the 550 to 850 repertoires, and about 12 million of those chains were shared by two or more donors. A nearest-neighbor algorithm error-corrected the raw reads and collapsed the reads into unique sequences, merging closely related sequences to remove PCR and sequencing errors. Alignment of CDR3 sequences to IMGT reference sequences was used to assign V, D and J gene segments. For a sequence to be retained, a match of at least six nucleotides to both a V gene segment and a J gene segment was required. A rearrangement counted as productive if the CDR3 had no stop codons and remained in frame with V and J, and every other rearrangement counted as non-productive. Following IMGT convention, CDR3 was defined as the stretch from the second conserved V-encoded cysteine up to the conserved J-encoded phenylalanine. The earlier analysis of some 600 of the donors excluded sequences that lacked an unambiguous match to a single V gene segment. An earlier analysis of fewer than 750 of the donors called V segments functional above 56.7% productive rearrangements and segregating when the between-donor standard deviation exceeded 5%. A statistical classification framework was built for diagnosing cytomegalovirus status from the catalog of TCR beta chain sequences. In a later analysis, TCR nucleotide sequences were compared against IMGT/GENE-DB human TR gene sequences so that V and J genes could be assigned. Using the TCRdist pipeline, a later analysis assigned CDR3 sequences along with most-parsimonious VDJ recombination scenarios. A later analysis defined each TCR beta chain by its CDR3 amino acid sequence plus V-gene family, and excluded reads lacking a unique V-gene family. To address suspected cross-contamination and a sequencing artifact, a later analysis removed 450 to 700 highly shared, low-generation-probability nucleotide sequences. For each public chain, a later analysis derived a clonal expansion index from normalized ranks of inferred template counts within each repertoire. In a later analysis, generation probabilities were computed with a VDJ recombination model fitted to out-of-frame rearrangements, and the resulting probabilities were checked against IGoR. A later analysis scored TCR-TCR, TCR-HLA and TCR-CMV co-occurrence with hypergeometric tests, applying a repertoire-size bias correction to TCR pairs. In a later analysis, false discovery rates were estimated by permuting HLA or CMV assignments 20 times. In a later analysis, co-occurring TCRs were grouped using DBSCAN, and TCRdist sequence similarity was added for clustering within HLA-allele-positive subsets. Repertoires with fewer than 30,000 or more than 120,000 public chains were left out of co-occurrence clustering, as were several repertoires with anomalous nucleotide sharing. What TCRdb holds here is the immuneACCESS table cut down to in-frame rearrangements. Part of the clones is not present; checked against another copy, under half of the missing clones reflect an unresolved V gene, and the others are unexplained. V and J calls and clone size are copied from that table; D and trimming were computed from the DNA. The sample has about 130,000 clones on record, roughly a tenth of them singletons. The ten largest clones take up about 4.7% of the sample.

The cohort was made up of 666 healthy bone marrow donors. At the time of sampling, every cohort member was nominally healthy, though immune exposures that went unrecorded were likely present. The donor was CMV seropositive and was included in the group of approximately 310 seropositive cohort members. Every donor gave a peripheral blood sample, and the peripheral blood mononuclear cells from that sample were used for TCR beta sequencing. Genomic DNA extraction from the blood cell samples was performed with the Qiagen DNeasy Blood Extraction Kit. Sequencing was performed on PBMCs. The V gene is TRBV6-5 and the J gene is TRBJ2-1; TRBD2 might be the D gene, on 6 matching bases. The TCR comes from a woman aged 18-29 years in good health and CMV-seropositive. The CDR3 amino acid sequence is: CASSYGFSLGGNEQFF. The DNA is as follows: TGTGCCAGCAGTTATGGGTTTTCTTTGGGGGGCAATGAGCAGTTCTTC.